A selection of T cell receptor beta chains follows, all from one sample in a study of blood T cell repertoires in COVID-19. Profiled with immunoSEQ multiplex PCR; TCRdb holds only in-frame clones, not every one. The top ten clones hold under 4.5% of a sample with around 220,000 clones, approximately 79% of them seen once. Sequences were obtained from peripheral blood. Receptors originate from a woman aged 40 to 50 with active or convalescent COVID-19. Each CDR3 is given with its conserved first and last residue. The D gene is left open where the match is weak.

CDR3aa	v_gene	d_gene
CATSEPSGGVYTGELFF	TRBV24-1	-
CASSYSKQLNTEAFF	TRBV6-5	-
CASSLVGSTEAFF	TRBV11-3	-
CASSLMAGASNEQYF	TRBV7-3	-
CASSLGGGAHEQFF	TRBV7-9	TRBD2
CASRLRGSVSTGELFF	TRBV5-1	-
CASSPDRTGFSGANVLTF	TRBV18	TRBD1
CASAGGSYEQYF	TRBV2	TRBD1
CASSKVERGTEAFF	TRBV21-1	-
CASSQASGHYKTPLHF	TRBV3-1/TRBV3-2	-
CASSLRDNMNTEAFF	TRBV7-9	-